This T cell receptor (beta chain) was documented in a study of STAT3 mutations in large granular lymphocyte leukemia. Overall study findings and caveats: In T-cell large granular lymphocyte leukemia, about half of patients showed multiple immunodominant subclonotypes. After therapy, about 30% of the 18 patients switched clonotypes, all new clones STAT3 wild type. Suggested: STAT3 mutation was not the ancestral event for these clonal expansions.

Some clones are missing from TCRdb's copy, which holds only in-frame ones; the method was immunoSEQ multiplex PCR. The sample consists of 40,000 to 50,000 clones, about 81% of them appearing once. This CDR3 is built from 16 residues. The germline CDR1 and CDR2 sequences are SGHKS and YYEKEE (reference sequence). Deletions cut 4 bases from V and 8 bases from J, with 19 bases between. In the case of this clone: The antigen remains unidentified.

Specimen: PBMCs. The chain couples TRBV5-5 to TRBJ1-6; maybe TRBD1 (5 bases). This clonotype was obtained from a human donor with T large granular lymphocyte leukemia. Some clones in this sample may be carry-over from other donors' samples. Here the CDR3 reads CASSGATGTLDSPLHF. The CDR3 region has the DNA TGTGCCAGCAGCGGGGCAACCGGGACTCTAGATTCACCCCTCCACTTT.